This T cell receptor beta chain came from a study of cytomegalovirus exposure and HLA in healthy donors. In germline, CDR1 is MNHNY, CDR2 SVGAGI (reference sequence). The CDR3 covers 14 residues. Trimming cost V 5 bases and J 4 bases, with 11 bases left between them. The PCR made use of 60 Vbeta and 13 Jbeta primers. Sequenced by immunoSEQ multiplex PCR; TCRdb stores in-frame clones only, minus some. The sample lists roughly 180,000 clones, 75% to 80% occurring once. A note on this clone: Its target is not known.

Overall study findings and caveats: Most subjects had HLA-A and HLA-B alleles reportedly predicted accurately by TCR beta sequences.

The sequencing input was PBMCs. This chain uses TRBV6-6 with TRBJ2-2; D not resolved. This TCR was recovered from a man aged 50 to 60 in good health and CMV-seropositive. The CDR3 loop is CASSRADGTGELFF. The CDR3 bases are TGTGCCAGCAGTCGAGCTGATGGCACCGGGGAGCTGTTTTTT.